This T cell receptor beta chain was profiled in a study of blood T cell repertoires in COVID-19. Study background: COVID-19 samples from acute and convalescent phases originated in the United States, Italy and Spain.

The germline gives CDR1 LNHDA, CDR2 SQIVND (reference sequence). The CDR3 has 14 amino acids. Unmatched junction bases numbered 5, after V lost 5 bases and J lost 6 bases. How the authors handled the data: Estimated nucleated cell counts came from reference gene primer amplification. Data came from immunoSEQ multiplex PCR; TCRdb stores just in-frame clones and leaves some out. That table gives V, J and clone size, and the DNA gave D and trimming. The sample yields approximately 190,000 clones, about 80% seen once. This clone was counted once. The source of this sequence is a man in his sixties with acute or convalescent COVID-19. The sequenced material came from peripheral blood. The rearrangement uses TRBV19 and TRBJ2-1, with TRBD1 matching 9 bases. CDR3 protein: CASSAGTGTNEQFF. The CDR3 DNA reads TGTGCCAGTAGTGCCGGGACAGGGACCAATGAGCAGTTCTTC.